This T cell receptor beta chain emerged from a study of cytomegalovirus exposure and HLA in healthy donors. Findings and limits, study-wide: The classifier was said to identify cytomegalovirus status with high specificity and sensitivity.

V shed 3 bases and J 4 bases; nucleotides not matched to a gene: 5. Germline CDR1 WSHSY, CDR2 SAAADI. The CDR3 has 14 amino acids. The PCR contained 60 Vbeta and 13 Jbeta primers. Here immunoSEQ multiplex PCR was the method, and the copy in TCRdb shows in-frame clones only, minus some. The sample yields some 150,000 clones, approximately 79% seen once. In regard to this clone: Its specificity is unknown.

The chain uses TRBV10-2 and TRBJ1-2; 7 positions agree with TRBD1. The sequence came from a woman aged 45-59 years in good health and CMV-seropositive. The source material was PBMCs. CDR3 in DNA: TGCGCCAGCAGTGAAGGGGGCCGAGTCTATGGCTACACCTTC. Its protein is CASSEGGRVYGYTF.